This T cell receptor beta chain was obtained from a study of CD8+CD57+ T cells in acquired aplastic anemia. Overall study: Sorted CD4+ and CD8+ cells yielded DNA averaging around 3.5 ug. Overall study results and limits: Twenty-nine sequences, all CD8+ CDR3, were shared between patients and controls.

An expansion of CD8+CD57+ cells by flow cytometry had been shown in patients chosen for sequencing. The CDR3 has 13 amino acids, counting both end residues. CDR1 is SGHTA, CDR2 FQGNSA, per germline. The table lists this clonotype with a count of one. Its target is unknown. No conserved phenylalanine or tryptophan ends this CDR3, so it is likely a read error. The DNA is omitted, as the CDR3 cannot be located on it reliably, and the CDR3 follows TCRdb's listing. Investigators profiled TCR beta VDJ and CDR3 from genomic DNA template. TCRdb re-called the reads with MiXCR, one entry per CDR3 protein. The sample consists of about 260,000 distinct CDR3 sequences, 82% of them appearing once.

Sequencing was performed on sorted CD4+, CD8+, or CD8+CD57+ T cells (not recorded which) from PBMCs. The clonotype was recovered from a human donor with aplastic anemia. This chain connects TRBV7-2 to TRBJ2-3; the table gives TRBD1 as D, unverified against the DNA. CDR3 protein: CASSSGGEGLTDM.